Below, 21 T cell receptor beta chains from the same sample are listed, as sequenced in a study of OX40 agonist ivuxolimab in advanced cancers. Clones were read by immunoSEQ multiplex PCR, and TCRdb kept only the in-frame ones, dropping some. The top ten hold 0.38% of the sample, which has roughly 65,000 clones, around nine tenths seen once. Material: CD4+ or CD8+ T cells sorted from blood, obtained in a trial of the OX40 agonist ivuxolimab. The origin of the receptors is an adult with an advanced solid tumor such as melanoma, head and neck, liver or kidney cancer.

The rearrangement uses TRBV27 and TRBJ1-2; D possibly corresponds to TRBD1 (6 bases). There are 14 residues in the CDR3. Trimming took off 2 bases at V and 7 bases at J, with 14 bases between the two ends. Per the germline V gene, CDR1 is MNHEY and CDR2 is SMNVEV (reference sequence). CDR3 sequence reads: CASSLQAIGGGYTF. As DNA, the CDR3 is TGTGCCAGCAGTTTACAGGCAATAGGGGGTGGCTACACCTTC.

This clone was detected only a few times. The genes are TRBV9 and TRBJ1-1; TRBD1 matches at 7 bases. The trim removed 0 bases at V and 1 base at J, leaving 9 bases unmatched. This CDR3 contains 17 residues. Germline CDR1 and CDR2: SGDLS and YYNGEE. CDR3 loop: CASSVVRTGVANTEAFF. The CDR3 region has the DNA TGTGCCAGCAGCGTAGTGAGGACAGGAGTGGCGAACACTGAAGCTTTCTTT.

This chain joins TRBV7-3 and TRBJ2-1; the match to TRBD2 covers 10 bases. V lost 4 bases, J lost 4 bases, and 10 bases stayed unmatched. Germline CDR1 SGHTA, CDR2 FQGTGA. The CDR3 is 17 amino acids. The CDR3 DNA reads as TGTGCCAGCAGCTCGGACCATAGCGGGGGGCCTTACAATGAGCAGTTCTTC. Translation gives CASSSDHSGGPYNEQFF.

The chain carries TRBV5-1 and TRBJ1-1, with 8 nucleotides matching TRBD1. CDR1 and CDR2 from the germline V gene are SGHRS and YFSETQ. Unmatched junction bases numbered 5, after V lost 2 bases and J lost 5 bases. This CDR3 is 14 amino acids long. The CDR3 loop is CASSFTGGKTEAFF. The CDR3 DNA follows: TGCGCCAGCAGCTTTACAGGGGGTAAGACTGAAGCTTTCTTT. The complete variable domain, with remaining parts taken from reference TRBV5-1 and TRBJ1-1, reads KAGVTQTPRYLIKTRGQQVTLSCSPISGHRSVSWYQQTPGQGLQFLFEYFSETQRNKGNFPGRFSGRQFSNSRSEMNVSTLELGDSALYLCASSFTGGKTEAFFGQGTRLTVV.

The chain couples TRBV7-2 to TRBJ2-1, with D tentatively TRBD1 (6 bases). This CDR3 has 12 amino acids. The germline gives CDR1 SGHTA, CDR2 FQGNSA. V lost 5 bases to trimming and J lost 11 bases, with 13 bases between them. The CDR3 loop is CASSPIQGKQFF. In DNA form, the CDR3 reads TGTGCCAGCAGCCCAATACAGGGAAAGCAGTTCTTC.

This clone has only one observation. J is TRBJ2-2 and V is TRBV29-1; 9 bases are a match to TRBD1. The germline gives CDR1 SQVTM, CDR2 ANQGSEA. The CDR3 loop spans 17 amino acids. V gave up 5 bases and J gave up 0 bases; unmatched junction bases: 10. The CDR3 DNA is TGCAGCGTTACTCCCCAACAGGGGGCTTCGAACACCGGGGAGCTGTTTTTT. This codes for CSVTPQQGASNTGELFF.

This clone appeared once. This rearrangement joins TRBV5-4 to TRBJ1-4, with 11 bases matching TRBD1. The CDR3 sequence is 15 residues long. The V and J ends lost 1 base and 8 bases, in that order; junction bases with no gene match: 4. The germline V gene has CDR1 SGHNT and CDR2 YYREEE (reference sequence). In DNA, the CDR3 is TGTGCCAGCAGCTTGAAAGGGACAGGGGGGGAAAAACTGTTTTTT. Translated: CASSLKGTGGEKLFF.

V gene TRBV2 combines with J gene TRBJ2-1; 10 nucleotides match TRBD2. CDR3 length: 14 amino acids. CDR1 SNHLY and CDR2 FYNNEI come from the germline V gene. After removal of 4 bases from V and 11 bases from J, the junction contained 8 bases not matched to a gene. The CDR3 protein is CASSVTSGVGQQFF. The CDR3 DNA reads as TGTGCCAGCAGTGTTACTAGCGGGGTGGGGCAGCAGTTCTTC. Full variable domain (missing parts from reference TRBV2 and TRBJ2-1): EPEVTQTPSHQVTQMGQEVILRCVPISNHLYFYWYRQILGQKVEFLVSFYNNEISEKSEIFDDQFSVERPDGSNFTLKIRSTKLEDSAMYFCASSVTSGVGQQFFGPGTRLTVL.

The sample holds one count of this clone. The chain uses TRBV18 and TRBJ1-5; TRBD1 agrees at 9 bases. V trimming: 1 base; J trimming: 4 bases; junction bases outside the gene matches: 5. The CDR3 covers 16 residues. CDR1 is KGHSH, CDR2 LQKENI, per germline. As DNA, the CDR3 is TGTGCCAGCTCACCACGACAGGGGGGATTGAATCAGCCCCAGCATTTT. This sequence encodes CASSPRQGGLNQPQHF.

The V call is TRBV18, the J call TRBJ1-4; D remains ambiguous. CDR3 length equals 15 residues. Deletions cut 2 bases from V and 10 bases from J, with 17 bases between. Germline lookup yields CDR1 KGHSH and CDR2 LQKENI. CDR3 nucleotides: TGTGCCAGCTCACCAAATCCCATAGCGATGGGAAAACTGTTTTTT. This translates into CASSPNPIAMGKLFF.

V gene TRBV6-5 combines with J gene TRBJ2-7; 8 bases agree with TRBD2. V was pared by 5 bases and J by 2 bases, with 8 bases of the junction left unmatched. This CDR3 has 15 amino acids. Looked up from germline, CDR1 is MNHEY and CDR2 is SVGAGI. The CDR3 reads CASSQTGTRAYEQYF. Here the CDR3 DNA reads TGTGCCAGCAGTCAAACCGGGACTAGAGCCTACGAGCAGTACTTC.

On this clone itself: The junction differs from germline at one of its ends, possibly a read error. This sample also contains other DNA sequences that code for the same CDR3. The chain has TRBV4-1 and TRBJ2-5, with 8 bases lining up with TRBD2. The CDR3 consists of 16 residues. Germline V gives CDR1 MGHRA, CDR2 YSYEKL. In DNA form, the CDR3 reads TGTGCCAGCAGCCAAGGGAATGGGACTAGGGAAGAGACCCAGTACTTC. Protein sequence: CASSQGNGTREETQYF.

In this sample, this clone turned up once. The chain links TRBV5-1 to TRBJ1-1, with D tentatively TRBD1 (6 bases). V was cut by 5 bases and J by 5 bases, with 10 bases left in between. Per the germline V gene, CDR1 is SGHRS and CDR2 is YFSETQ. The CDR3 contains 12 residues. Here the CDR3 DNA reads TGCGCCAGCAGTCTCAGGGGAACTGAAGCTTTCTTT. Amino acids: CASSLRGTEAFF.

This chain links TRBV27 with TRBJ1-5; possibly TRBD1 for D (5 bases). This CDR3 has 15 amino acids. Trimming stripped 4 bases from V and 3 bases from J, with 13 bases between. Germline CDR1 MNHEY, CDR2 SMNVEV (reference sequence). Here the CDR3 reads CASSYSTALNQPQHF. Here the CDR3 DNA reads TGTGCCAGCAGTTACTCGACAGCACTCAATCAGCCCCAGCATTTT.

The V and J genes are TRBV6-4 and TRBJ1-6; 7 positions match TRBD1. After removal of 7 bases from V and 4 bases from J, the junction contained 16 bases not matched to a gene. The CDR3 runs to 18 residues. Germline lookup yields CDR1 MRHNA and CDR2 SNTAGT. In nucleotides, the CDR3 is TGTGCCAGCAACTATTCAAACAGGGGCGCCCGATATAATTCACCCCTCCACTTT. Protein: CASNYSNRGARYNSPLHF.

The V and J genes are TRBV2 and TRBJ2-1; TRBD2 matches at 8 bases. V trimming: 3 bases; J trimming: 3 bases; junction bases outside the gene matches: 4. Germline CDR1 SNHLY, CDR2 FYNNEI. The CDR3 sequence is 15 residues long. The CDR3 loop is CASSDASGGYNEQFF. CDR3 nucleotide sequence: TGTGCCAGCAGTGATGCCAGCGGGGGCTACAATGAGCAGTTCTTC.

The chain couples TRBV5-6 to TRBJ1-3; D is unclear. V was shortened by 2 bases and J by 6 bases, with 3 bases between the two germline ends. There are 11 residues in the CDR3. The germline V gene encodes CDR1 SGHDT and CDR2 YYEEEE. In DNA form, the CDR3 reads TGTGCCAGCAGCTTAACAAACACCATATATTTT. Translated: CASSLTNTIYF.

This clone appeared a few times. The CDR3 protein is CASSVEGDLLHF. The CDR3 bases are TGTGCCAGCAGCGTAGAGGGGGATCTCCTCCACTTT. V usage is TRBV9 and J usage is TRBJ1-6, with a tentative D call TRBD1 (6 bases). V was shortened by 0 bases and J by 15 bases, with 10 bases between the two germline ends. This CDR3 region has 12 residues. Germline CDR1 is SGDLS and CDR2 is YYNGEE.

J is TRBJ1-3 and V is TRBV7-2; D not resolved. V lost 1 base to trimming and J lost 0 bases, with 7 bases between them. The germline gives CDR1 SGHTA, CDR2 FQGNSA. CDR3 length: 15 amino acids. CDR3 in DNA: TGTGCCAGCAGCTTAGATCTGAGCTCTGGAAACACCATATATTTT. Its translation is CASSLDLSSGNTIYF.

The rearrangement uses TRBV6-6 and TRBJ1-1; TRBD1 agrees at 8 bases. In germline, CDR1 is MNHNY, CDR2 SVGAGI (reference sequence). The CDR3 consists of 15 residues. Trimming removed 2 bases from V and 0 bases from J; junction bases left unmatched: 2. This CDR3 reads CASSYRTGMNTEAFF. The DNA for the CDR3 is TGTGCCAGCAGTTACCGGACAGGGATGAACACTGAAGCTTTCTTT.

This clone is a singleton in its sample. V gene TRBV7-2 combines with J gene TRBJ1-4; D might be TRBD1 (5 bases). CDR1 is SGHTA and CDR2 is FQGNSA in the germline V gene. CDR3 length: 15 residues. V was pared by 0 bases and J by 8 bases, with 13 bases between. The CDR3 spells CASSLAAREYEKLFF. The CDR3 DNA is TGTGCCAGCAGCTTAGCGGCCAGGGAATACGAAAAACTGTTTTTT.